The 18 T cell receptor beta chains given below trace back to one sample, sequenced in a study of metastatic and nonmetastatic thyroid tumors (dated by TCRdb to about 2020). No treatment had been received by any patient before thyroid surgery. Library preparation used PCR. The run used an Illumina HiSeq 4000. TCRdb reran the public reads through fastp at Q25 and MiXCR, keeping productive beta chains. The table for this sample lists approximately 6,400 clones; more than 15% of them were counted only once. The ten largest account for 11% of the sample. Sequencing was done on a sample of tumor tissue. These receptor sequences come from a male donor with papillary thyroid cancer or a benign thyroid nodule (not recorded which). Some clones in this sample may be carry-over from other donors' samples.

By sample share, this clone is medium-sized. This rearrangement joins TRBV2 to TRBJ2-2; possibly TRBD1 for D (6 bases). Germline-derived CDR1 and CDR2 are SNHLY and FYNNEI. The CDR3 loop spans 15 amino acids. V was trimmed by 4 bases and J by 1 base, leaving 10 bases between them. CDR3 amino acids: CASSATGLNTGELFF. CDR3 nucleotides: TGTGCCAGCAGTGCGACAGGTTTGAACACCGGGGAGCTGTTTTTT.

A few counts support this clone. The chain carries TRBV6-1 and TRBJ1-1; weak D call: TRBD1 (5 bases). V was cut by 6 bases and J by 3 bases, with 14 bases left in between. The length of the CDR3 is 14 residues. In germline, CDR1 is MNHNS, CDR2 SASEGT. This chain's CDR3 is CASRESRGDTEAFF. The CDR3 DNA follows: TGTGCCAGCAGGGAGTCAAGGGGCGACACTGAAGCTTTCTTT.

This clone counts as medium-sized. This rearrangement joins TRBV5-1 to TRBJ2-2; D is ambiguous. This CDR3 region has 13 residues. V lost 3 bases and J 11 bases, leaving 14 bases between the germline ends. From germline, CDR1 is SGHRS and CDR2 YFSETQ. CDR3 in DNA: TGCGCCAGCAGCTCCAACCCAGTAATCGAGCTGTTTTTT. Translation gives CASSSNPVIELFF.

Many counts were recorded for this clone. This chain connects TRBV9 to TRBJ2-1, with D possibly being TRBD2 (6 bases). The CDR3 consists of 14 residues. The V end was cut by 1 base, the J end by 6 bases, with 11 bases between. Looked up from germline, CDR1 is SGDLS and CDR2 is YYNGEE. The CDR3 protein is CASSVSAGSNEQFF. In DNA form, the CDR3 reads TGTGCCAGCAGCGTATCCGCGGGGAGCAATGAGCAGTTCTTC.

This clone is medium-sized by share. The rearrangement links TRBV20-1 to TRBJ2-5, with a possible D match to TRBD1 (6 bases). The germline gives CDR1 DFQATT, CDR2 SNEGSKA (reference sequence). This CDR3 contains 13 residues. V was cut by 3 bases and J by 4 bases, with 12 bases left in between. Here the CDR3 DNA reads TGCAGTGCTAGGGTGACAGGAATAGAGACCCAGTACTTC. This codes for CSARVTGIETQYF.

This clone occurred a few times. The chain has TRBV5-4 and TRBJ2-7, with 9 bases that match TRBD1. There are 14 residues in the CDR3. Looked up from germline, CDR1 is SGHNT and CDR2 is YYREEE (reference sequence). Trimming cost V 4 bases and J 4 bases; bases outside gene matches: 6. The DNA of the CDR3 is TGTGCCAGCAGCGCCGGGACAGGGCGGTACGAGCAGTACTTC. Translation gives CASSAGTGRYEQYF.

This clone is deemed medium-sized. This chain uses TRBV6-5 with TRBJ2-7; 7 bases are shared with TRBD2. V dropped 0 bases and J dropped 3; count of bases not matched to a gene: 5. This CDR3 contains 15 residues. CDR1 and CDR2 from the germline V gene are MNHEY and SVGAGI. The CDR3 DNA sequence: TGTGCCAGCAGTTACTCCCTAGCGGAAAACTACGAGCAGTACTTC. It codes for CASSYSLAENYEQYF.

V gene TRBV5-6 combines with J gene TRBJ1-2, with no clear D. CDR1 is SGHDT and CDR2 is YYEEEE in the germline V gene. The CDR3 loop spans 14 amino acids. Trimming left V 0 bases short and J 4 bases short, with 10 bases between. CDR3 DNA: TGTGCCAGCAGCTTGGCCGGCAGCATCTATGGCTACACCTTC. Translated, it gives CASSLAGSIYGYTF.

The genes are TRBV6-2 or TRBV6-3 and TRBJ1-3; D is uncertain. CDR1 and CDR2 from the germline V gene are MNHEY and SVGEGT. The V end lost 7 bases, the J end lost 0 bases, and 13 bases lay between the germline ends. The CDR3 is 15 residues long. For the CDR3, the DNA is TGTGCCAGCACCGCTATCGAGAACTCTGGAAACACCATATATTTT. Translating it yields CASTAIENSGNTIYF.

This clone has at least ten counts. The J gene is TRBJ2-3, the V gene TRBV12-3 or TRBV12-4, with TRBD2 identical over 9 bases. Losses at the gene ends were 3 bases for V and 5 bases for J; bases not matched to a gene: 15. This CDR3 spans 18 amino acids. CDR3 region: CASSLLGGGAPSVDTQYF. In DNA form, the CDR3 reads TGTGCCAGCAGTTTGCTCGGCGGGGGGGCACCTTCCGTAGATACGCAGTATTTT.

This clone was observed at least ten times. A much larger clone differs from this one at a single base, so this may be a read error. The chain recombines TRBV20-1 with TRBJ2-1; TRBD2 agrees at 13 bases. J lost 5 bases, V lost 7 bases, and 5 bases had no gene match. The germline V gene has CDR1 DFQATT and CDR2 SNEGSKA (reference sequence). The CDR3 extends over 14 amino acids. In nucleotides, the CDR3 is TGCAGTGTTCCCGGGACTAGCGGGAACAATGAGCAGTTCTTC. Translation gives CSVPGTSGNNEQFF.

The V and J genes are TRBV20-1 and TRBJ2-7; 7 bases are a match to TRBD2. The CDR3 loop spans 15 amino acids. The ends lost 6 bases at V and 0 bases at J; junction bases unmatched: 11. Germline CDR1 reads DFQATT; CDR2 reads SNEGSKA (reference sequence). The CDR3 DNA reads TGCAGTGCCTGGGGCGAGCGGGAAAGCTCCTACGAGCAGTACTTC. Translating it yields CSAWGERESSYEQYF.

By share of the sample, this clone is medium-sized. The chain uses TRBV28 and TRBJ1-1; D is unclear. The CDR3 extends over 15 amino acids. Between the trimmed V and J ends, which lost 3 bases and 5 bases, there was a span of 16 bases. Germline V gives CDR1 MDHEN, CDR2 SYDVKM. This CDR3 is CASSLVRETGTEAFF. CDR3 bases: TGTGCCAGCAGTTTGGTTCGAGAAACGGGGACTGAAGCTTTCTTT.

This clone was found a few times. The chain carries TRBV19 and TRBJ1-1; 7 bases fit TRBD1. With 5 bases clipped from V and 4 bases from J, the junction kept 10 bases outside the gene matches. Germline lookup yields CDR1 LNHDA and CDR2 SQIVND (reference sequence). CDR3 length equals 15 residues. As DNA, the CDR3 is TGTGCCAGTAGTCCTCAAGACAGGGCGACCACTGAAGCTTTCTTT. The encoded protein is CASSPQDRATTEAFF.

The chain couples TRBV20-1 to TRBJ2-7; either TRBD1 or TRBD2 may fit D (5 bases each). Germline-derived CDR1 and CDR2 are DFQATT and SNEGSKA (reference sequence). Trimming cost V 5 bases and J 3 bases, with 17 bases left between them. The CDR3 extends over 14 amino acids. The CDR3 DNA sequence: TGCAGTGCTGGGGACGGCGAAACGGACTACGAGCAGTACTTC. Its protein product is CSAGDGETDYEQYF.

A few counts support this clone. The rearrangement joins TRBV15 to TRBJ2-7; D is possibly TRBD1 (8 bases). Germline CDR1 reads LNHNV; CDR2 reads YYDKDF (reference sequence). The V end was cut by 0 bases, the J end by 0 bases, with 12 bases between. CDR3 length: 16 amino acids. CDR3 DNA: TGTGCCACCAGCAGAGACACAGGGGGGGGCTCCTACGAGCAGTACTTC. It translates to CATSRDTGGGSYEQYF.

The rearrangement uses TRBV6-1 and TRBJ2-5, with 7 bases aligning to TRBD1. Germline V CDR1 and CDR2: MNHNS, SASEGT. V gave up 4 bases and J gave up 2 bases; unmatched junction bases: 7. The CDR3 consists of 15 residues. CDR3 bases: TGTGCCAGCAGTGTTACCGGGACAGAACAAGAGACCCAGTACTTC. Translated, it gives CASSVTGTEQETQYF.

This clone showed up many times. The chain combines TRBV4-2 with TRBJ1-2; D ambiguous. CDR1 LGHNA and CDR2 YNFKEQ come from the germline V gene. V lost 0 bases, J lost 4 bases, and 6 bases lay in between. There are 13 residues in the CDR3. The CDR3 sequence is CASSQESGYGYTF. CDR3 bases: TGTGCCAGCAGCCAAGAAAGTGGCTATGGCTACACCTTC.